This passage covers 17 T cell receptor beta chains from one sample sequenced in a study of CDR3 diversity in severe acne. Via MiXCR, TCRdb re-called the PCR reads, giving one row per CDR3 protein. This sample has around 83,000 distinct CDR3 sequences, with about 49% found just once. The sequenced material came from blood. Receptor source: a male donor with severe acne vulgaris.

This clonotype turned up a few times. The chain joins TRBV5-1 to TRBJ1-3, with 8 bases aligning to TRBD1. V trimming: 2 bases; J trimming: 4 bases; junction bases outside the gene matches: 17. This CDR3 has 19 residues. The germline V gene has CDR1 SGHRS and CDR2 YFSETQ. CDR3 in DNA: TGCGCCAGCAGCTTAGATTCGCGGACAGGGTCGGTTGACGGAAACACCATATATTTT. Encoded protein: CASSLDSRTGSVDGNTIYF. The full variable domain, its missing parts supplied by reference TRBV5-1 and TRBJ1-3, is KAGVTQTPRYLIKTRGQQVTLSCSPISGHRSVSWYQQTPGQGLQFLFEYFSETQRNKGNFPGRFSGRQFSNSRSEMNVSTLELGDSALYLCASSLDSRTGSVDGNTIYFGEGSWLTVV.

Details on this clonotype: Possible read error: a much larger clone is one base away. The chain couples TRBV29-1 to TRBJ2-3; TRBD2 might be the D (5 bases). Germline lookup yields CDR1 SQVTM and CDR2 ANQGSEA. The CDR3 is 18 amino acids. Trimming shortened V by 5 bases and J by 4 bases, and 28 bases separated the two germline ends. CDR3 protein: CSVSGIGRGPGSADTQYF. In nucleotides, the CDR3 is TGCAGCGTTTCCGGGATAGGGCGAGGTCCTGGAAGCGCAGATACGCAGTATTTT.

This chain connects TRBV5-5 to TRBJ1-2; TRBD1 agrees at 10 bases. CDR1 SGHKS and CDR2 YYEKEE come from the germline V gene (reference sequence). V was pared by 4 bases and J by 7 bases, with 7 bases of the junction left unmatched. There are 14 residues in the CDR3. The CDR3 DNA is TGTGCCAGCAGCCCGGGGACAGGGGTCTCTGGCTACACCTTC. Encoded protein: CASSPGTGVSGYTF. Combining the CDR3 with reference TRBV5-5 and TRBJ1-2 gives the whole variable domain DAGVTQSPTHLIKTRGQQVTLRCSPISGHKSVSWYQQVLGQGPQFIFQYYEKEERGRGNFPDRFSARQFPNYSSELNVNALLLGDSALYLCASSPGTGVSGYTFGSGTRLTVV.

In its sample, this clonotype was seen a few times. The CDR3 coding sequence is TGTGCCAGCAGCTTAGGGCCTGGCGCTTTCTTT. It codes for CASSLGPGAFF. The rearrangement joins TRBV7-9 to TRBJ1-1; no clear D. The CDR3 is made up of 11 amino acids. The germline V and J ends were trimmed by 1 base and 11 bases, with 8 bases remaining between them. The germline V gene encodes CDR1 SEHNR and CDR2 FQNEAQ (reference sequence).

The count of this clonotype is one. The chain employs TRBV6-5 and TRBJ2-5; TRBD1 might be the D (6 bases). Deletions cut 5 bases from V and 1 base from J, with 14 bases between. Germline values: CDR1 MNHEY, CDR2 SVGAGI. CDR3 length equals 15 residues. CDR3 protein: CASSDLRDTQETQYF. DNA of the CDR3: TGTGCCAGCAGTGATCTCCGGGACACCCAAGAGACCCAGTACTTC.

This chain uses TRBV7-8 with TRBJ2-1; 11 positions match TRBD2. The germline CDR1 and CDR2 sequences are SGHVS and FQNEAQ. V was clipped by 5 bases and J by 10 bases; unmatched bases: 10. The CDR3 has 15 amino acids. CDR3 region: CASSPRGLADPEQFF. DNA for the CDR3: TGTGCCAGCAGCCCACGGGGACTAGCGGACCCCGAGCAGTTCTTC.

The chain uses TRBV19 and TRBJ2-1, with 16 positions matching TRBD2. The V and J ends lost 3 bases and 9 bases, in that order; junction bases with no gene match: 8. There are 17 residues in the CDR3. Germline CDR1 and CDR2: LNHDA and SQIVND (reference sequence). This chain's CDR3 is CASSIGTSGRGLREQFF. CDR3 in DNA: TGTGCCAGTAGTATTGGGACTAGCGGGAGGGGTCTGCGTGAGCAGTTCTTC.

The chain recombines TRBV12-3 or TRBV12-4 with TRBJ1-1; D ambiguous. This CDR3 spans 12 amino acids. The V and J ends lost 8 bases and 8 bases respectively, with 15 bases between them. CDR3 region: CASSSFGPEAFF. In nucleotides, the CDR3 is TGTGCCAGCTCCTCATTCGGGCCCGAAGCTTTCTTT.

This clonotype has more than one count but fewer than ten. Written as DNA, the CDR3 is TGTGCCAGCAGTCTGGGACCGCCGAATCAGCCCCAGCATTTT. Protein sequence: CASSLGPPNQPQHF. The chain has TRBV12-3 or TRBV12-4 and TRBJ1-5; TRBD1 might be the D (5 bases). The CDR3 runs to 14 residues. V lost 5 bases to trimming and J lost 4 bases, with 12 bases between them.

The J gene is TRBJ2-6, the V gene TRBV29-1; unclear D gene. Germline V gives CDR1 SQVTM, CDR2 ANQGSEA. This CDR3 is built from 14 residues. Trimming shortened V by 2 bases and J by 2 bases, and 7 bases separated the two germline ends. CDR3 in amino acids: CSVERLTGANVLTF. The DNA for the CDR3 is TGCAGCGTTGAACGGCTTACTGGGGCCAACGTCCTGACTTTC.

In regard to this clonotype: A much larger clone is a single base away; this may be a read error. The chain combines TRBV2 with TRBJ2-3; TRBD2 might be the D (5 bases). There are 12 residues in the CDR3. Germline V gene lookup returns CDR1 SNHLY and CDR2 FYNNEI. Written as DNA, the CDR3 is TGTGCCAGCTCGTCCGGGGAAGATGCGCAGTATTTT. Translation: CASSSGEDAQYF.

This clonotype was detected a few times. The genes are TRBV20-1 and TRBJ2-5; the D is unclear. The CDR3 length is 13 residues. The germline V and J ends were trimmed by 6 bases and 5 bases, with 16 bases remaining between them. Germline CDR1 DFQATT, CDR2 SNEGSKA (reference sequence). This chain's CDR3 is CSASLLVGETQYF. CDR3 bases: TGCAGTGCCAGCCTCCTAGTAGGGGAGACCCAGTACTTC.

This clonotype was counted at least ten times. The rearrangement joins TRBV7-3 to TRBJ2-7; tentative D call: TRBD2 (7 bases). The CDR3 totals 14 residues. Germline CDR1 SGHTA, CDR2 FQGTGA. Trimming pared 7 bases from V and 7 bases from J, leaving 20 bases between. The CDR3 here is CASTSPAGRGEQYV. The CDR3 coding sequence is TGTGCCAGCACCTCCCCTGCGGGGAGGGGGGAGCAGTACGTC.

Worth noting for this clonotype: Here the CDR3 omits its conserved ending phenylalanine or tryptophan, so a read error is the likely source. This sequence joins TRBV4-1 and TRBJ1-1; possibly TRBD1 for D (5 bases). CDR1 MGHRA and CDR2 YSYEKL come from the germline V gene. V lost 3 bases and J lost 4, with 9 bases in between. The CDR3 is made up of 13 amino acids. CDR3 bases: TGCGCCAGCAGCCAGCAGGGAGTCACTGAAGCTTTCCTT. This translates into CASSQQGVTEAFL.

This chain connects TRBV28 to TRBJ2-3, with 10 bases fitting TRBD2. The V and J ends lost 8 bases and 6 bases, in that order; junction bases with no gene match: 11. The CDR3 contains 15 residues. The germline gives CDR1 MDHEN, CDR2 SYDVKM. DNA for the CDR3: TGTGCCAGCGGGCTAGCGGGAGAGGGAAGGGATACGCAGTATTTT. It is translated as CASGLAGEGRDTQYF.

The sample holds many counts of this clonotype. J is TRBJ2-1 and V is TRBV12-3 or TRBV12-4; 7 bases line up with TRBD2. The CDR3 is 14 residues long. V was pared by 3 bases and J by 6 bases, with 5 bases of the junction left unmatched. The CDR3 bases are TGTGCCAGCAGTTTTGGGGACTACCGCAATGAGCAGTTCTTC. This encodes CASSFGDYRNEQFF.

The V gene is TRBV6-1, the J gene TRBJ2-7, with 11 nucleotides matching TRBD2. CDR1 and CDR2 from the germline V gene are MNHNS and SASEGT. J was trimmed by 6 bases and V by 6 bases; bases with no gene match: 7. CDR3 length: 14 residues. The CDR3 spells CASRVLAGVSEQYF. The CDR3 DNA follows: TGTGCCAGCAGAGTACTAGCGGGAGTGAGCGAGCAGTACTTC.